This T cell receptor (beta chain) was found in a study of OX40 agonist ivuxolimab in advanced cancers. As for the study in general: An agonistic anti-OX40 (CD134) antibody, ivuxolimab, was used to treat the patients. Patients were infused with ivuxolimab every 2 weeks at 0.01 to 10 mg/kg. Dose-escalation patients suffered from hepatocellular carcinoma, melanoma, renal cell or head and neck cancer. Study observations and caveats: Which antigen the expanded peripheral T cells recognized is unknown.

Germline CDR1 is MDHEN and CDR2 is SYDVKM. The CDR3 extends over 14 amino acids. J was trimmed by 3 bases and V by 2 bases; bases with no gene match: 1. The protocol was immunoSEQ multiplex PCR, while the TCRdb copy is restricted to in-frame clones and leaves out a portion. The sample holds around 100,000 clones, 75% to 95% seen once. About this clone: As yet, its antigen is unknown.

This chain connects TRBV28 to TRBJ2-7, with 10 bases lining up with TRBD2. The material was CD4+ or CD8+ T cells sorted from blood, obtained in a trial of the OX40 agonist ivuxolimab. The TCR sequence derives from an adult with an advanced solid tumor such as melanoma, head and neck, liver or kidney cancer. The CDR3: CASSLTSGVYEQYF. CDR3 nucleotides: TGTGCCAGCAGTTTAACTAGCGGGGTCTACGAGCAGTACTTC.